Each of the 29 T cell receptor beta chains below was sequenced from the same sample in a study of memory CD4+ T cells and cytomegalovirus serostatus. TCRdb keeps only in-frame clones here, not all; method: immunoSEQ multiplex PCR. The sample records about 46,000 clones, around 78% being singletons. The sort gate was single viable CD3+CD4+CD8-CD45RO+ cells for memory CD4+ T cells. The sample consisted of memory CD4+ T cells from blood. Receptor source: an adult in good health and CMV-seronegative.

The rearrangement uses TRBV12-1 and TRBJ2-1; the table gives TRBD1 as D, unverified against the DNA. TRBV12-1 has pseudogene status. CDR3 length: 15 amino acids. For the CDR3, the DNA is TGTGCCAGCAGCTCACTGGACAGGGGAGGGGATGAGCAGTTCTTC. Encoded protein: CASSSLDRGGDEQFF.

V usage is TRBV2 and J usage is TRBJ2-5, with D unclear. This CDR3 region has 11 residues. The V gene lost 6 bases and the J gene lost 2 bases, with 4 bases spanning the gap. CDR1 and CDR2 (germline): SNHLY, FYNNEI. The chain's CDR3 is CASSQQETQYF. CDR3 in DNA: TGTGCCAGCAGCCAACAAGAGACCCAGTACTTC.

The genes are TRBV6-5 and TRBJ1-1; weak D call: TRBD1 (6 bases). Trimming removed 2 bases at V and 6 bases at J, with 16 bases between. CDR1 is MNHEY and CDR2 is SVGAGI in the germline V gene. The CDR3 extends over 15 amino acids. CDR3 sequence: CASSYGGTRAPEAFF. The CDR3 DNA reads TGTGCCAGCAGTTACGGGGGGACAAGGGCCCCTGAAGCTTTCTTT.

The V and J genes are TRBV30 and TRBJ1-4; TRBD1 agrees at 7 bases. Germline trimming cut 0 bases from V and 7 bases from J; bases unmatched to any gene: 5. CDR3 length: 14 residues. CDR1 is GTSNPN, CDR2 SVGIG, per germline (reference sequence). CDR3 protein: CAWSVGQAGEKLFF. CDR3 sequence (DNA): TGTGCCTGGAGTGTAGGACAGGCGGGTGAAAAACTGTTTTTT.

This clone appeared once. The chain combines TRBV5-8 with TRBJ2-1, with a weak D call TRBD2 (6 bases). Germline V gene sequence: CDR1 SGHTS, CDR2 YDEGEE. V was clipped by 0 bases and J by 2 bases, with 15 bases between them. The CDR3 extends over 17 amino acids. CDR3 nucleotide sequence: TGTGCCAGCAGCTTGGGTGACCTGGGAGGAACCTACAATGAGCAGTTCTTC. This encodes CASSLGDLGGTYNEQFF.

This clone was seen only a few times. CDR3 sequence: CASSQLGGLPYEQYF. The CDR3 DNA is TGTGCCAGCAGCCAATTAGGGGGTCTACCCTACGAGCAGTACTTC. V and J are TRBV6-5 and TRBJ2-7; maybe TRBD1 (6 bases). CDR3 size: 15 residues. CDR1 is MNHEY, CDR2 SVGAGI, per germline. V was trimmed by 6 bases and J by 2 bases, leaving 17 bases between them.

This chain connects TRBV5-1 to TRBJ1-1; no clear D. The V and J ends lost 7 bases and 4 bases respectively, with 17 bases between them. The CDR3 is made up of 14 amino acids. CDR1 and CDR2 (germline): SGHRS, YFSETQ. The CDR3 sequence is CASHSSGLSTEAFF. For the CDR3, the DNA is TGCGCCAGCCACTCCTCGGGTCTGAGCACTGAAGCTTTCTTT.

J is TRBJ1-3 and V is TRBV28; maybe TRBD1 (5 bases). V was clipped by 2 bases and J by 4 bases, with 12 bases between them. Germline CDR1 MDHEN, CDR2 SYDVKM. The CDR3 is 15 residues long. The CDR3, as DNA: TGTGCCAGCAGTTTAGTAGGGGCCGGAGGAAACACCATATATTTT. Residues: CASSLVGAGGNTIYF.

The CDR3 here is CASSPGYGNQPQHF. In DNA, the CDR3 is TGTGCCAGCAGCCCCGGTTACGGCAATCAGCCCCAGCATTTT. The genes are TRBV4-2 and TRBJ1-5; no definite D call. V lost 4 bases, J lost 2 bases, and 9 bases lay in between. Germline V gene data show CDR1 as LGHNA and CDR2 as YNFKEQ. The CDR3 consists of 14 residues.

A single count supports this clone. The chain employs TRBV7-9 and TRBJ2-1; 7 bases fit TRBD2. The CDR3 loop spans 14 amino acids. Germline lookup yields CDR1 SEHNR and CDR2 FQNEAQ (reference sequence). V dropped 5 bases and J dropped 8; count of bases not matched to a gene: 9. As DNA, the CDR3 is TGTGCCAGCAGCCCGACGACTAGCCTGGATGAGCAGTTCTTC. This encodes CASSPTTSLDEQFF.

The genes are TRBV5-1 and TRBJ2-3; 13 nucleotides match TRBD2. The CDR3 runs 15 residues. CDR1 is SGHRS, CDR2 YFSETQ, per germline. V lost 1 base, J lost 11 bases, and 7 bases stayed unmatched. Here the CDR3 DNA reads TGCGCCAGCAGCTTGACTAGCGGGGGGGTCACGGGGCAGTATTTT. This gives the protein CASSLTSGGVTGQYF.

The rearrangement links TRBV15 to TRBJ1-6; D not resolved. V was shortened by 3 bases and J by 1 base, with 1 base between the two germline ends. The CDR3 is 13 residues long. Germline V gene sequence: CDR1 LNHNV, CDR2 YYDKDF (reference sequence). CDR3 loop: CATSRSYNSPLHF. CDR3 sequence (DNA): TGTGCCACCAGCAGGTCCTATAATTCACCCCTCCACTTT. The variable domain in full, with the rest retrieved from reference TRBV15 and TRBJ1-6, is DAMVIQNPRYQVTQFGKPVTLSCSQTLNHNVMYWYQQKSSQAPKLLFHYYDKDFNNEADTPDNFQSRRPNTSFCFLDIRSPGLGDTAMYLCATSRSYNSPLHFGNGTRLTVT.

This chain uses TRBV5-1 with TRBJ1-5; a weak D match, TRBD1 (6 bases). CDR3 length equals 15 residues. Germline CDR1 and CDR2: SGHRS and YFSETQ. Trimming removed 4 bases at V and 0 bases at J, with 11 bases between. CDR3 sequence: CASSPDSDSNQPQHF. The CDR3 DNA reads TGCGCCAGCAGCCCGGACAGCGATAGCAATCAGCCCCAGCATTTT.

The V call is TRBV2, the J call TRBJ2-1, with D perhaps TRBD1 or TRBD2 (6 bases each). V was clipped by 4 bases and J by 7 bases, with 29 bases between them. CDR3 length: 19 amino acids. CDR1 and CDR2 from the germline V gene are SNHLY and FYNNEI. In DNA form, the CDR3 reads TGTGCCAGCAGTGTGGGGGGCCGTAGGTTGGTGGGGCGCGGGAATGAGCAGTTCTTC. This sequence encodes CASSVGGRRLVGRGNEQFF.

This clone came up once. The chain carries TRBV6-6 and TRBJ1-2; D is uncertain. The V and J ends lost 2 bases and 2 bases respectively, with 6 bases between them. Germline values: CDR1 MNHNY, CDR2 SVGAGI (reference sequence). The CDR3 sequence is 13 residues long. The CDR3: CASSYLDNYGYTF. For the CDR3, the DNA is TGTGCCAGCAGTTACCTGGACAACTATGGCTACACCTTC.

The chain links TRBV5-8 to TRBJ1-1, with D possibly being TRBD1 (6 bases). This CDR3 spans 15 amino acids. Germline V gene sequence: CDR1 SGHTS, CDR2 YDEGEE. The V end lost 1 base, the J end lost 1 base, and 11 bases lay between the germline ends. The CDR3 region is CASSLIGGPNTEAFF. DNA for the CDR3: TGTGCCAGCAGCTTGATCGGGGGCCCGAACACTGAAGCTTTCTTT. Using reference TRBV5-8 and TRBJ1-1 for the parts outside the CDR3, the full variable domain is EAGVTQSPTHLIKTRGQQATLRCSPISGHTSVYWYQQALGLGLQFLLWYDEGEERNRGNFPPRFSGRQFPNYSSELNVNALELEDSALYLCASSLIGGPNTEAFFGQGTRLTVV.

This clone showed up just once. CDR3 residues: CASSSTGTYEQYF. For the CDR3, the DNA is TGTGCCAGTAGTTCCACAGGGACCTACGAGCAGTACTTC. This sequence joins TRBV19 and TRBJ2-7, with D possibly matching TRBD1 (6 bases). This CDR3 is 13 amino acids long. Germline lookup yields CDR1 LNHDA and CDR2 SQIVND (reference sequence). Deletions cut 5 bases from V and 2 bases from J, with 10 bases between.

The V and J genes are TRBV19 and TRBJ1-4, with D tentatively TRBD1 (5 bases). CDR3 length: 19 amino acids. Germline lookup yields CDR1 LNHDA and CDR2 SQIVND (reference sequence). V was clipped by 6 bases and J by 3 bases, with 26 bases between them. The CDR3 coding sequence is TGTGCCAGTAGCCAAGGCCAGGGATATGGGCTCACGGCTAATGAAAAACTGTTTTTT. It encodes CASSQGQGYGLTANEKLFF.

The J gene is TRBJ1-4, the V gene TRBV27; D may be TRBD1 (5 bases). V lost 8 bases and J lost 5, with 12 bases in between. This CDR3 comprises 13 residues. CDR1 is MNHEY, CDR2 SMNVEV, per germline (reference sequence). DNA of the CDR3: TGTGCCAGCTCAGGGCGAAGGAATGAAAAACTGTTTTTT. Protein sequence: CASSGRRNEKLFF.

The chain joins TRBV19 to TRBJ2-7, with a tentative D call TRBD1 (6 bases). Trimming stripped 6 bases from V and 6 bases from J, with 15 bases between. The CDR3 covers 13 residues. From germline, CDR1 is LNHDA and CDR2 SQIVND (reference sequence). The CDR3 coding sequence is TGTGCCAGTAGCCAGGGACAATTGACCGAGCAGTACTTC. Translating it yields CASSQGQLTEQYF.

V gene TRBV7-2 combines with J gene TRBJ1-2, with TRBD1 matching 8 bases. V dropped 3 bases and J dropped 4; count of bases not matched to a gene: 4. Germline V gene data show CDR1 as SGHTA and CDR2 as FQGNSA. The CDR3 has 14 amino acids. CDR3 sequence: CASSFSGTGYGYTF. The DNA for the CDR3 is TGTGCCAGCAGCTTTTCCGGGACAGGCTATGGCTACACCTTC.

The V gene is TRBV7-2, the J gene TRBJ2-7; tentatively, D is TRBD2 (6 bases). V was cut by 5 bases and J by 5 bases, with 16 bases left in between. Germline V gene lookup returns CDR1 SGHTA and CDR2 FQGNSA. This CDR3 has 14 residues. CDR3 in amino acids: CASSPLRRGHEQYF. Written as DNA, the CDR3 is TGTGCCAGCAGCCCCCTGCGGCGGGGCCACGAGCAGTACTTC. The full variable domain, its missing parts supplied by reference TRBV7-2 and TRBJ2-7, is GAGVSQSPSNKVTEKGKDVELRCDPISGHTALYWYRQSLGQGLEFLIYFQGNSAPDKSGLPSDRFSAERTGGSVSTLTIQRTQQEDSAVYLCASSPLRRGHEQYFGPGTRLTVT.

The chain couples TRBV29-1 to TRBJ2-5; 11 positions agree with TRBD2. The CDR3 sequence is 13 residues long. Looked up from germline, CDR1 is SQVTM and CDR2 is ANQGSEA. Trimming took 4 bases from V and 5 from J; bases not matched to a gene: 3. CDR3 coding DNA: TGCAGCGTTGCGACTAGCGGGGATGAGACCCAGTACTTC. It is translated as CSVATSGDETQYF.

The V call is TRBV29-1, the J call TRBJ2-3; 8 nucleotides line up with TRBD2. The CDR3 length is 15 residues. Germline-derived CDR1 and CDR2 are SQVTM and ANQGSEA. V shed 5 bases, J shed 3 bases, and the junction held 10 bases outside the gene matches. The CDR3 loop is CSVRLSGSNTDTQYF. In DNA form, the CDR3 reads TGCAGCGTTCGGTTAAGCGGGAGCAATACAGATACGCAGTATTTT.

The chain recombines TRBV30 with TRBJ2-4, with D tentatively TRBD1 (6 bases). The germline V gene has CDR1 GTSNPN and CDR2 SVGIG (reference sequence). This CDR3 has 13 residues. Trimming pared 8 bases from V and 6 bases from J, leaving 17 bases between. In DNA form, the CDR3 reads TGTGCCGTAGGGGGTTTGCTGGGAAACATTCAGTACTTC. Its protein is CAVGGLLGNIQYF.

The V call is TRBV19, the J call TRBJ2-5; 7 nucleotides match TRBD2. The trim removed 6 bases at V and 1 base at J, leaving 8 bases unmatched. The CDR3 loop spans 15 amino acids. CDR1 is LNHDA and CDR2 is SQIVND in the germline V gene (reference sequence). CDR3 in amino acids: CASSLGRLIQETQYF. CDR3 bases: TGTGCCAGTAGCCTCGGGAGGCTTATCCAAGAGACCCAGTACTTC.

The chain carries TRBV2 and TRBJ1-6; no definite D call. V lost 9 bases and J 8 bases, leaving 17 bases between the germline ends. The CDR3 contains 14 residues. The V gene's germline CDR1 is SNHLY and CDR2 FYNNEI. The CDR3 loop is CARRGVGRDSPLHF. The CDR3 region has the DNA TGTGCCAGACGAGGCGTGGGTCGTGATTCACCCCTCCACTTT.

This clone has only a few counts. The rearrangement links TRBV7-2 to TRBJ1-2; 7 bases agree with TRBD1. The CDR3 contains 13 residues. V shed 6 bases and J 6 bases; nucleotides not matched to a gene: 7. Germline V gene sequence: CDR1 SGHTA, CDR2 FQGNSA. This CDR3 reads CASRPDRVDGYTF. The CDR3 DNA reads as TGTGCCAGCAGGCCCGACAGGGTCGATGGCTACACCTTC.

This clone was counted once. The chain combines TRBV5-6 with TRBJ2-3, with no clear D. CDR1 SGHDT and CDR2 YYEEEE come from the germline V gene. The CDR3 runs 14 residues. The V and J ends lost 0 bases and 1 base respectively, with 6 bases between them. In DNA, the CDR3 is TGTGCCAGCAGCTTGGGGATCCGCACAGATACGCAGTATTTT. Encoded protein: CASSLGIRTDTQYF.